A single sample gave rise to the 20 T cell receptor beta chains below, sequenced in a study of molecular identifiers for immune sequencing clone quantification. TCRdb redid the calling of the PCR reads with MiXCR, one entry per CDR3 protein. The data contain some 680,000 distinct CDR3 sequences, about 25% of them singletons. What was sequenced was naive CD8+ T cells from blood, with Jurkat cell RNA spiked in. Noted subset: FACS-sorted CD8+CD4-CCR7+CD45RA+ naive T cells. The source is a human donor in good health. Some libraries in this study had Jurkat cell RNA spiked in.

This clonotype occurred many times. This chain links TRBV4-3 with TRBJ2-7; D tentatively fits TRBD1 or TRBD2 (5 bases each). The V gene lost 8 bases and the J gene lost 4 bases, with 21 bases spanning the gap. The CDR3 length is 15 residues. Germline CDR1 LGHNA, CDR2 YSLEER. CDR3 residues: CASRPGRAPGYEQYF. CDR3 nucleotide sequence: TGCGCCAGCCGACCGGGACGCGCTCCGGGATACGAGCAGTACTTC.

This clonotype was observed a single time. This may arise from a read error, as a much more abundant clone is one base away. V gene TRBV29-1 combines with J gene TRBJ1-1; D not resolved. This CDR3 is built from 12 residues. Deletions cut 7 bases from V and 0 bases from J, with 9 bases between. Germline values: CDR1 SQVTM, CDR2 ANQGSEA. The CDR3 sequence is CSGDQLNTEAFF. The CDR3 coding sequence is TGCAGCGGTGACCAGCTGAACACTGAAGCTTTCTTT.

This chain connects TRBV20-1 to TRBJ2-5; D remains ambiguous. The CDR3 totals 17 residues. Per germline, CDR1 DFQATT and CDR2 SNEGSKA (reference sequence). Deletions cut 1 base from V and 4 bases from J, with 22 bases between. CDR3 in amino acids: CSARADQLLGVLETQYF. The CDR3 DNA sequence: TGCAGTGCTAGAGCGGACCAGCTACTGGGTGTCCTAGAGACCCAGTACTTC.

The table lists this clonotype with a few counts. The V call is TRBV7-9, the J call TRBJ2-1; TRBD2 is a possible D gene (6 bases). CDR1 and CDR2 from the germline V gene are SEHNR and FQNEAQ (reference sequence). The CDR3 sequence is 15 residues long. Trimming took off 5 bases at V and 4 bases at J, with 15 bases between the two ends. Here the CDR3 reads CASSPARDLYNEQFF. The CDR3 bases are TGTGCCAGCAGCCCTGCGCGGGACCTATACAATGAGCAGTTCTTC.

Only a few counts were recorded for this clonotype. The chain has TRBV5-4 and TRBJ2-1; D is unresolved. Germline V gives CDR1 SGHNT, CDR2 YYREEE (reference sequence). The CDR3 length is 16 residues. Trimming left V 2 bases short and J 5 bases short, with 17 bases between. CDR3 in DNA: TGTGCCAGCAGCTTCCCCAGGAATACACTTAACAATGAGCAGTTCTTC. This sequence encodes CASSFPRNTLNNEQFF.

The chain is built from TRBV6-5 and TRBJ2-5; TRBD2 agrees at 8 bases. The trim removed 2 bases at V and 2 bases at J, leaving 4 bases unmatched. Germline CDR1 MNHEY, CDR2 SVGAGI. CDR3 size: 15 residues. In DNA form, the CDR3 reads TGTGCCAGCAGTTACACTAGCGGTTTTCAAGAGACCCAGTACTTC. It specifies CASSYTSGFQETQYF.

In this sample, this clonotype turned up a few times. The genes are TRBV19 and TRBJ2-1; tentatively, D is TRBD2 (5 bases). The V gene's germline CDR1 is LNHDA and CDR2 SQIVND (reference sequence). V lost 8 bases and J lost 8, with 19 bases in between. This CDR3 has 14 residues. CDR3 region: CASSGIHVVDEQFF. The CDR3 nucleotides are TGTGCCAGTTCCGGGATCCATGTCGTCGATGAGCAGTTCTTC.

The table lists this clonotype with many counts. The chain couples TRBV30 to TRBJ2-4; D tentatively reads TRBD1 or TRBD2 (5 bases each). Trimming pared 4 bases from V and 8 bases from J, leaving 9 bases between. Germline V gives CDR1 GTSNPN, CDR2 SVGIG (reference sequence). The CDR3 covers 11 residues. CDR3 sequence: CAWTGSDIQYF. CDR3 DNA sequence: TGTGCCTGGACAGGGAGTGACATTCAGTACTTC.

The chain joins TRBV19 to TRBJ1-1, with a tentative D call TRBD1 (5 bases). This CDR3 has 15 amino acids. The V end lost 2 bases, the J end lost 4 bases, and 14 bases lay between the germline ends. The V gene's germline CDR1 is LNHDA and CDR2 SQIVND (reference sequence). CDR3 loop: CASSITAGGATEAFF. CDR3 bases: TGTGCCAGTAGTATAACGGCCGGGGGAGCCACTGAAGCTTTCTTT.

This clonotype was counted only a few times. The rearrangement joins TRBV9 to TRBJ2-7; D call uncertain. Germline CDR1 and CDR2: SGDLS and YYNGEE. The CDR3 has 15 amino acids. Trimming stripped 0 bases from V and 4 bases from J, with 14 bases between. CDR3 bases: TGTGCCAGCAGCGTAGAATTAGGCGTAGGTTACGAGCAGTACTTC. Protein sequence: CASSVELGVGYEQYF. The full variable domain, in which reference TRBV9 and TRBJ2-7 provide the parts outside the CDR3, is DSGVTQTPKHLITATGQRVTLRCSPRSGDLSVYWYQQSLDQGLQFLIQYYNGEERAKGNILERFSAQQFPDLHSELNLSSLELGDSALYFCASSVELGVGYEQYFGPGTRLTVT.

This clonotype was seen at least ten times. This sequence joins TRBV27 and TRBJ1-1; D not certain. The CDR3 has 13 residues. V was trimmed by 6 bases and J by 1 base, leaving 9 bases between them. The germline V gene encodes CDR1 MNHEY and CDR2 SMNVEV (reference sequence). The CDR3 DNA follows: TGTGCCAGCAGCCGCACAGAGAACACTGAAGCTTTCTTT. Translation gives CASSRTENTEAFF.

This clonotype was recorded at least ten times. The chain carries TRBV30 and TRBJ2-7, with D possibly being TRBD2 (6 bases). The germline CDR1 and CDR2 sequences are GTSNPN and SVGIG (reference sequence). Deletions cut 0 bases from V and 3 bases from J, with 9 bases between. There are 13 residues in the CDR3. The DNA of the CDR3 is TGTGCCTGGAGTGTGGCGGAGGGCTACGAGCAGTACTTC. This translates into CAWSVAEGYEQYF.

This clonotype showed up many times. The chain is built from TRBV4-3 and TRBJ1-1, with TRBD1 as a possible D gene (5 bases). This CDR3 is built from 15 residues. Germline V CDR1 and CDR2: LGHNA, YSLEER. Trimming cost V 0 bases and J 1 base, with 9 bases left between them. CDR3 residues: CASSQDRVGNTEAFF. The DNA for the CDR3 is TGCGCCAGCAGCCAAGACAGGGTCGGGAACACTGAAGCTTTCTTT.

This clonotype was observed at least ten times. The chain carries TRBV20-1 and TRBJ2-7; 11 nucleotides line up with TRBD2. V gave up 2 bases and J gave up 1 base; unmatched junction bases: 7. The germline CDR1 and CDR2 sequences are DFQATT and SNEGSKA (reference sequence). CDR3 size: 16 residues. The CDR3 protein is CSARPKGTSGSYEQYF. CDR3 DNA: TGCAGTGCTAGACCTAAAGGGACTAGCGGATCCTACGAGCAGTACTTC.

CDR3 protein: CASSQVMESWGEQYF. The CDR3 bases are TGCGCCAGCAGCCAAGTAATGGAGTCCTGGGGCGAGCAGTACTTC. The chain couples TRBV4-3 to TRBJ2-7; D uncertain. The V end was cut by 1 base, the J end by 6 bases, with 16 bases between. In germline, CDR1 is LGHNA, CDR2 YSLEER. The CDR3 spans 15 residues.

Ten or more counts support this clonotype. The J gene is TRBJ1-4, the V gene TRBV6-5; weak D call: TRBD1 (5 bases). Germline CDR1 is MNHEY and CDR2 is SVGAGI. The V gene lost 5 bases and the J gene lost 5 bases, with 15 bases spanning the gap. The CDR3 totals 15 residues. CDR3 residues: CASSADSLQNEKLFF. CDR3 in DNA: TGTGCCAGCAGTGCCGACAGCCTACAAAATGAAAAACTGTTTTTT.

This clonotype was seen at least ten times. This sequence joins TRBV6-2 or TRBV6-3 and TRBJ1-1, with D unclear. V was cut by 0 bases and J by 2 bases, with 19 bases left in between. Germline V gene lookup returns CDR1 MNHEY and CDR2 SVGEGT. The length of the CDR3 is 18 residues. The CDR3 loop is CASSYSVRTLGINTEAFF. In nucleotides, the CDR3 is TGTGCCAGCAGTTACTCTGTCAGAACCCTCGGAATTAACACTGAAGCTTTCTTT.

Turning to this clonotype: Being one base from a much bigger clone, this may be a read error. The chain combines TRBV6-1 with TRBJ2-1; no reliable D call. The CDR3 runs to 13 residues. The germline gives CDR1 MNHNS, CDR2 SASEGT. The CDR3 sequence: CASSEYRYNEQSF. The CDR3 bases are TGTGCCAGCAGTGAATATCGCTACAATGAGCAGTCCTTC.

Remarks on this clonotype: This likely reflects a read error, since a far larger clone is one base away. The chain uses TRBV4-3 and TRBJ2-7, with D possibly being TRBD1 (6 bases). The CDR3 extends over 13 amino acids. Germline V gene lookup returns CDR1 LGHNA and CDR2 YSLEER. The CDR3 sequence is CVSSQAQGYEQYF. CDR3 sequence (DNA): TGCGTCAGCAGCCAAGCCCAGGGGTACGAGCAGTACTTC.

This clonotype was counted at least ten times. The rearrangement links TRBV3-1 to TRBJ2-7; D is uncertain. The CDR3 spans 15 residues. V gave up 4 bases and J gave up 0 bases, with 13 bases separating them. CDR1 and CDR2 (germline): LGHDT, YNNKEL (reference sequence). CDR3 sequence (DNA): TGTGCCAGCAGCCTTAACCCGGAAAGCTCCTACGAGCAGTACTTC. Encoded protein: CASSLNPESSYEQYF.